Listed below are T cell receptor beta chains from one sample, sequenced in a study of shared clonotypes between healthy human individuals. Clones were sequenced by immunoSEQ multiplex PCR, and TCRdb holds only the in-frame ones, with some missing. This table has about 2.4 million clones, 80% to 95% appearing once. The specimen was naive CD4+ T cells from PBMCs. The source of these receptors is a man in his late teens or twenties in good health. Some clones in this sample may be carry-over from other donors' samples. CDR3s include the opening cysteine and the closing phenylalanine or tryptophan. D genes are given only for firm matches. Not all rows give a size; the values are once, few, many and, for expanded clones, a class.

CDR3aa	CDR3nt	v_gene	abundance	d_gene	j_gene
CASSLGNGNTIYF	TGTGCCAGCAGTTTGGGGAATGGAAACACCATATATTTT	TRBV6-6	NA	NA	TRBJ1-3
CASTSVRGFTEAFF	TGTGCCAGCACCTCCGTGAGGGGTTTCACTGAAGCTTTCTTT	TRBV28	NA	NA	TRBJ1-1
CASSLVGTDTQYF	TGTGCCAGCAGCTTAGTGGGCACAGATACGCAGTATTTT	TRBV7-9	NA	NA	TRBJ2-3
CASSLGDRTDTQYF	TGCGCCAGCAGCTTGGGTGACCGCACAGATACGCAGTATTTT	TRBV5-1	NA	NA	TRBJ2-3
CASSNPSGGGVTQYF	TGTGCCAGCAGCAACCCCTCGGGGGGGGGAGTGACCCAGTACTTC	TRBV2	NA	TRBD2	TRBJ2-5
CAWTSGTYEQYF	TGTGCCTGGACTAGCGGGACCTACGAGCAGTACTTC	TRBV30	once	TRBD2	TRBJ2-7
CASSLARETTYEQYF	TGTGCCAGCAGCTTAGCCCGGGAGACGACCTACGAGCAGTACTTC	TRBV7-2	NA	NA	TRBJ2-7
CASASGSRTDTQYF	TGTGCCAGCGCTAGCGGGAGTAGGACAGATACGCAGTATTTT	TRBV5-4	NA	TRBD2	TRBJ2-3
CASSQGTARGTGYTF	TGTGCCAGCAGCCAAGGGACAGCTCGTGGTACGGGCTACACCTTC	TRBV5-4	NA	TRBD1	TRBJ1-2
CASSLESGYWNTEAFF	TGTGCCAGCAGCTTAGAGTCAGGGTATTGGAACACTGAAGCTTTCTTT	TRBV7-9	NA	NA	TRBJ1-1
CASSPPPRGPYGYTF	TGTGCCAGCTCACCACCGCCCAGGGGGCCCTATGGCTACACCTTC	TRBV18	NA	TRBD1	TRBJ1-2
CASKQTASTEAFF	TGTGCCAGCAAACAAACCGCTAGCACTGAAGCTTTCTTT	TRBV11-2	NA	NA	TRBJ1-1
CASSLSPDPYEQYF	TGTGCCAGCAGTTTATCCCCGGACCCCTACGAGCAGTACTTC	TRBV27	NA	NA	TRBJ2-7
CASSFTTHETQYF	TGTGCCAGCAGTTTTACGACTCACGAGACCCAGTACTTC	TRBV6-1	NA	NA	TRBJ2-5
CASSFWLGDEKLFF	TGTGCCAGCAGTTTTTGGCTGGGGGATGAAAAACTGTTTTTT	TRBV28	NA	NA	TRBJ1-4
CASSLRTSGRPTDTQYF	TGTGCCAGCAGCCTGAGGACTAGCGGGAGGCCCACAGATACGCAGTATTTT	TRBV11-1	NA	TRBD2	TRBJ2-3